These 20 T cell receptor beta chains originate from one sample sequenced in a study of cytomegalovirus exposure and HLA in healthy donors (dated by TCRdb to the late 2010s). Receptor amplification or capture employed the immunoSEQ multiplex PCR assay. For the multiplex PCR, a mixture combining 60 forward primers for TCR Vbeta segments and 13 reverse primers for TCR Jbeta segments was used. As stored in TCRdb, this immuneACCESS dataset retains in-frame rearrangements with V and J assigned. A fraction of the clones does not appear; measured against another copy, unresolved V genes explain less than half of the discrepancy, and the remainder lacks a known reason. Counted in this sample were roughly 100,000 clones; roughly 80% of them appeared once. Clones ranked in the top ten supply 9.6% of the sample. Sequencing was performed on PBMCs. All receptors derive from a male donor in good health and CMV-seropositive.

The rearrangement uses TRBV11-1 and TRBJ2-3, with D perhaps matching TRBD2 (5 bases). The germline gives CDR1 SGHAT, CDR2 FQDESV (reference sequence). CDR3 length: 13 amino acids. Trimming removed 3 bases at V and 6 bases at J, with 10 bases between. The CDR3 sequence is CASSFRGHDTQYF. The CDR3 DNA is TGTGCCAGCAGCTTCCGAGGGCACGATACGCAGTATTTT.

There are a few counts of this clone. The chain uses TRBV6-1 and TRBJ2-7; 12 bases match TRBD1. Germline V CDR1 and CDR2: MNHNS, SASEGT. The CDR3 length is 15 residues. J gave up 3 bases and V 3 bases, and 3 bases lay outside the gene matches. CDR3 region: CASSDRDRGLYEQYF. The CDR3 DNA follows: TGTGCCAGCAGTGACCGGGACAGGGGGCTCTACGAGCAGTACTTC.

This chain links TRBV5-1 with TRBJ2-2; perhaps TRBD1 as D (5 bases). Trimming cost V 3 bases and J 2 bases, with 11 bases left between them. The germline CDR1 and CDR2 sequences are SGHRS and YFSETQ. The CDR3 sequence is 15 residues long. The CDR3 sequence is CASSSNGANTGELFF. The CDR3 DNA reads TGCGCCAGCAGCTCCAATGGGGCTAACACCGGGGAGCTGTTTTTT.

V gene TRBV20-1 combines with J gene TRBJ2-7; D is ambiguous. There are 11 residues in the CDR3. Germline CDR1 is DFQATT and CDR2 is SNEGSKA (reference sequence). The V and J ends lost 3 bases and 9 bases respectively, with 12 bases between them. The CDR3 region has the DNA TGCAGTGCTAGCGGAACTATGAGGCAGTACTTC. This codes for CSASGTMRQYF.

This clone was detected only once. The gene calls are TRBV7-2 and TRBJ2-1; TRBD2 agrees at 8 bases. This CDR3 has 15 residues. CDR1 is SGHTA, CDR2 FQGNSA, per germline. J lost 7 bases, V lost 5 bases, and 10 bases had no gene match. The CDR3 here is CASSRRAGVTNEQFF. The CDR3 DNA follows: TGTGCCAGCAGCCGGCGAGCGGGAGTAACAAATGAGCAGTTCTTC.

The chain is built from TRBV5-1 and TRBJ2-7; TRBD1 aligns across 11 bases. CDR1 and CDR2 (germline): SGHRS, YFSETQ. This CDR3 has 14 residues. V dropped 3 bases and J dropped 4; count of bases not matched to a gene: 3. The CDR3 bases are TGCGCCAGCAGCTGGGGACAGGGGGGTTACGAGCAGTACTTC. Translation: CASSWGQGGYEQYF.

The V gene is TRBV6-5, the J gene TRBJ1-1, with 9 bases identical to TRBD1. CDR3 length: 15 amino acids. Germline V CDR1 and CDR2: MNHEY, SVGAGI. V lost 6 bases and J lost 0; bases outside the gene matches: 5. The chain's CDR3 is CASRPQGAMNTEAFF. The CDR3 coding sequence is TGTGCCAGCAGGCCACAGGGGGCGATGAACACTGAAGCTTTCTTT.

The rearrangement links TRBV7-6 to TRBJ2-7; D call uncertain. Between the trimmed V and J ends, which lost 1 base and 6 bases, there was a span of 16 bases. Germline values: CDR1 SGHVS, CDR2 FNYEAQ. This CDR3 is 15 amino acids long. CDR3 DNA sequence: TGTGCCAGCAGCTTAGGTGCTAACGGTCTTAGCGAGCAGTACTTC. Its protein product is CASSLGANGLSEQYF.

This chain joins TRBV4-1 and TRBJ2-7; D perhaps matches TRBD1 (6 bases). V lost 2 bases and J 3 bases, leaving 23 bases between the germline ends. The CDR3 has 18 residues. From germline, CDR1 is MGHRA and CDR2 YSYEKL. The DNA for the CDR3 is TGCGCCAGCAGCCAAATCCAGCCCCGGGACAAGGACCTCTACGAGCAGTACTTC. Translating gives CASSQIQPRDKDLYEQYF.

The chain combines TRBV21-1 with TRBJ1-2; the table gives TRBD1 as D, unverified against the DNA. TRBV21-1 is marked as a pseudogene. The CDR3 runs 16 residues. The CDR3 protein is CASSKPPNTGHYGYTF. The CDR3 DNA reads TGTGCCAGCAGCAAACCCCCCAACACAGGGCACTATGGCTACACCTTC.

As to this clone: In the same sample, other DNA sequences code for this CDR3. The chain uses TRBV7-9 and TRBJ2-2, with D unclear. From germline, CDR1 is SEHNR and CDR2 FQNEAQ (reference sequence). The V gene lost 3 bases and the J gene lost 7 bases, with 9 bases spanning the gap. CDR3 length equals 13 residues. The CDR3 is CASSFEFGGELFF. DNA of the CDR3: TGTGCCAGCAGCTTCGAGTTTGGCGGGGAGCTGTTTTTT.

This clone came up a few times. The CDR3 sequence: CASSPGTSGLSLETQYF. CDR3 sequence (DNA): TGTGCCAGCAGCCCCGGGACTAGCGGCCTAAGCCTGGAGACCCAGTACTTC. The J gene is TRBJ2-5, the V gene TRBV11-2; 11 bases align to TRBD2. There are 17 residues in the CDR3. V shed 5 bases and J 5 bases; nucleotides not matched to a gene: 13. Germline loops: CDR1 SGHAT, CDR2 FQNNGV.

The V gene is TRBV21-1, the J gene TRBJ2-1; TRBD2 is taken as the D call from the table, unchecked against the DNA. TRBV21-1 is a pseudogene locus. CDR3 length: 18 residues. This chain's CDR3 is CASSSRCGGRGSYNEQFF. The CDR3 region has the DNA TGTGCCAGCAGCTCGAGATGCGGGGGCCGTGGCTCCTACAATGAGCAGTTCTTC.

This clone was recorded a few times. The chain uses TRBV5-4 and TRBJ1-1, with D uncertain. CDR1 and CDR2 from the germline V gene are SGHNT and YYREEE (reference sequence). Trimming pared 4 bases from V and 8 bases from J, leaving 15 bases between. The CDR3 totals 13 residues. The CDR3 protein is CASSPVAGREAFF. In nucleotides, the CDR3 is TGTGCCAGCAGCCCGGTTGCGGGAAGGGAAGCTTTCTTT.

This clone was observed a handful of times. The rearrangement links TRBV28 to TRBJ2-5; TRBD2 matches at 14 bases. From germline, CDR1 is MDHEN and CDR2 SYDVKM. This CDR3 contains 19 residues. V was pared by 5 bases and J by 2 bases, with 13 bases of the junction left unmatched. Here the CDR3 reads CASSRPGLAGVTAQETQYF. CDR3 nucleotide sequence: TGTGCCAGCAGTCGCCCGGGACTAGCGGGAGTAACGGCTCAAGAGACCCAGTACTTC.

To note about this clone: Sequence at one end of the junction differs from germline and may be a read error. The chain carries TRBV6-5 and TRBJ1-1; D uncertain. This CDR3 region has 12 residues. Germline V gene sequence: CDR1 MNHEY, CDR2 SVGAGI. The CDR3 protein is CASNGLGTEAFF. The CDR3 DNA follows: TGCGCCAGCAATGGGCTGGGCACTGAAGCTTTCTTT.

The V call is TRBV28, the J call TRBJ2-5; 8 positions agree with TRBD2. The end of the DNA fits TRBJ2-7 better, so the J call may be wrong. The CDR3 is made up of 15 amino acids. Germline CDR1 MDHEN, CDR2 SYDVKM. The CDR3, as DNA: TGTGCCAGCAGGGTTAGCGGGGTCAGCTCCTACGAGCAGTACTTC. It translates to CASRVSGVSSYEQYF.

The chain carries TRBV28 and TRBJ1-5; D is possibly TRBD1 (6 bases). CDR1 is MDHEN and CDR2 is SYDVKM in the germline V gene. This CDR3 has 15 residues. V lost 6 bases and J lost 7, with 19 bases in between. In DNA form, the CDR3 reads TGTGCCAGCAGCTCCCTTCGGAAGGGGGTACAGCCCCAGCATTTT. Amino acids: CASSSLRKGVQPQHF.

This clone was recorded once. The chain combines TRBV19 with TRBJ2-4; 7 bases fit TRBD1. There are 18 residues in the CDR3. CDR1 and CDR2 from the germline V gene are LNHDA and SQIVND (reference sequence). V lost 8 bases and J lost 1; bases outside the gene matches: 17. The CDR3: CASRKGYRGETAKNIQYF. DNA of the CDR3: TGTGCCAGTCGTAAGGGTTACAGGGGAGAGACGGCCAAAAACATTCAGTACTTC.

CDR3 coding DNA: TGTGCCAGCAGGTCCGGGGGGGCGTTCGGGGACACCATATATTTT. It yields the protein CASRSGGAFGDTIYF. The chain employs TRBV7-2 and TRBJ1-3; TRBD1 is a possible D gene (6 bases). Germline CDR1 is SGHTA and CDR2 is FQGNSA. Trimming stripped 6 bases from V and 8 bases from J, with 20 bases between. This CDR3 region has 15 residues.